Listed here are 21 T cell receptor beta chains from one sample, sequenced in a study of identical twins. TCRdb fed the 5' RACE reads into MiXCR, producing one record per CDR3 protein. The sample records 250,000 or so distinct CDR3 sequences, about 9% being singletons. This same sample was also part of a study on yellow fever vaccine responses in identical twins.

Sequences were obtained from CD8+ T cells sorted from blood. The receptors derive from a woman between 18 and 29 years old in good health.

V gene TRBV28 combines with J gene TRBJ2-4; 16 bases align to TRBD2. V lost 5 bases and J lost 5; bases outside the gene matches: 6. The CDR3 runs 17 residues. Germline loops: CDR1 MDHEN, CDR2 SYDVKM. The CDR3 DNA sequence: TGTGCCAGCAGTCCCCCGGGACTAGCGGGGGGGCAAAACATTCAGTACTTC. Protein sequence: CASSPPGLAGGQNIQYF.

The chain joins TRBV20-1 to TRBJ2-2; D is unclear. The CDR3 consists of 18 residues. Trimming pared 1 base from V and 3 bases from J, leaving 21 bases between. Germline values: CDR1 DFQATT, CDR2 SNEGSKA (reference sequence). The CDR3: CSARASWLSGDDTGELFF. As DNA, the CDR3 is TGCAGTGCTAGAGCCTCTTGGTTGTCCGGAGATGACACCGGGGAGCTGTTTTTT.

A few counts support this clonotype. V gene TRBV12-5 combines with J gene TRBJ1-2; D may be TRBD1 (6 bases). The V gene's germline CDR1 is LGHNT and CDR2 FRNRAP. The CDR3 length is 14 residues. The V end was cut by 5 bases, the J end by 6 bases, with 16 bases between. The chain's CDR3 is CASGRDISRDGYTF. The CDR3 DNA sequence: TGTGCTAGTGGTCGGGACATCAGTAGGGATGGCTACACCTTC.

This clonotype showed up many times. CDR3 amino acids: CASGRDRGLNEQFF. CDR3 nucleotide sequence: TGTGCCAGCGGTAGGGACAGGGGCCTCAATGAGCAGTTCTTC. This rearrangement joins TRBV28 to TRBJ2-1; 10 bases agree with TRBD1. The CDR3 consists of 14 residues. Germline loops: CDR1 MDHEN, CDR2 SYDVKM. The junction had 7 bases not matched to a gene; V was cut back by 8 bases and J by 6 bases.

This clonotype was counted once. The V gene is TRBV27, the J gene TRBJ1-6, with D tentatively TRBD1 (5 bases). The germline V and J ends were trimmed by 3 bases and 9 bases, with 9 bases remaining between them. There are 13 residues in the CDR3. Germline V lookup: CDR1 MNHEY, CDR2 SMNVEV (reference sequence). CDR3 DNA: TGTGCCAGCAGTTTCGGGGGAAGTTCACCCCTCCACTTT. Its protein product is CASSFGGSSPLHF.

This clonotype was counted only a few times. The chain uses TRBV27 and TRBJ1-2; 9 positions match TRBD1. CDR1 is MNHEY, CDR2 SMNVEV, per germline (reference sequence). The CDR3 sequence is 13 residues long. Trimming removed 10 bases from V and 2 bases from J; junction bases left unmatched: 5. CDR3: CATRTGVNYGYTF. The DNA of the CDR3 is TGTGCCACCCGGACAGGGGTGAACTATGGCTACACCTTC.

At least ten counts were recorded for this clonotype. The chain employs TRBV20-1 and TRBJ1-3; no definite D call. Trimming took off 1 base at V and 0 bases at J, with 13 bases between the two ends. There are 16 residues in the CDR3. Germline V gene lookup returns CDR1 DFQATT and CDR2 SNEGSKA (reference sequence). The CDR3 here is CSARVPAGYSGNTIYF. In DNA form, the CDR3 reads TGCAGTGCTAGAGTCCCAGCCGGGTACTCTGGAAACACCATATATTTT.

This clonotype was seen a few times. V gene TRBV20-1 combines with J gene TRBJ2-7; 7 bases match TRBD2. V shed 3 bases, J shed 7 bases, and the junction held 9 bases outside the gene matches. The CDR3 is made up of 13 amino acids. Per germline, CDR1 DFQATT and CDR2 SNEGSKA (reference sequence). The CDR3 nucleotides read TGCAGTGCTAGTCGGCTAGCGGAAGAAGAGCAGTACTTC. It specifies CSASRLAEEEQYF.

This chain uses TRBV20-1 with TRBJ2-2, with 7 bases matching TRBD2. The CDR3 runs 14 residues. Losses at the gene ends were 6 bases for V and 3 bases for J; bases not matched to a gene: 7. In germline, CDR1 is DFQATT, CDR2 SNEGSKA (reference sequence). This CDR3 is CSAISGAHTGELFF. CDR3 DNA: TGCAGTGCCATAAGCGGGGCGCACACCGGGGAGCTGTTTTTT.

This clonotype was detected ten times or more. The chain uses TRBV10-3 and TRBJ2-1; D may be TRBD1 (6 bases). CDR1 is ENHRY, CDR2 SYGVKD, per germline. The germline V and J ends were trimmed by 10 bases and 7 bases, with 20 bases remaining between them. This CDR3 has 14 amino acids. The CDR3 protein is CATTLGGMINEQFF. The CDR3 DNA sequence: TGTGCCACCACTTTAGGGGGAATGATTAATGAGCAGTTCTTC.

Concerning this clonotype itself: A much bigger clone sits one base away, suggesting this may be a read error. CDR3 bases: TGTGCCAGCAGCTTAAGTGGACTATCGAACGCAGATACGCAGTATTTT. As protein: CASSLSGLSNADTQYF. This chain links TRBV11-3 with TRBJ2-3; D possibly corresponds to TRBD2 (6 bases). The V end lost 2 bases, the J end lost 4 bases, and 16 bases lay between the germline ends. This CDR3 region has 16 residues. Germline values: CDR1 SGHNT, CDR2 YENEEA. Variable domain in full (rest from reference TRBV11-3 and TRBJ2-3): EAGVVQSPRYKIIEKKQPVAFWCNPISGHNTLYWYLQNLGQGPELLIRYENEEAVDDSQLPKDRFSAERLKGVDSTLKIQPAELGDSAVYLCASSLSGLSNADTQYFGPGTRLTVL.

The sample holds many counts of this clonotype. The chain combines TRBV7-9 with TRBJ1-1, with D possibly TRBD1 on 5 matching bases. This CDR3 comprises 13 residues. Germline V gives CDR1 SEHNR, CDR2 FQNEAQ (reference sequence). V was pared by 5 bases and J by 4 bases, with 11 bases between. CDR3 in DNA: TGTGCCAGCAGCAGCCCGGGGGGCACTGAAGCTTTCTTT. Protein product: CASSSPGGTEAFF.

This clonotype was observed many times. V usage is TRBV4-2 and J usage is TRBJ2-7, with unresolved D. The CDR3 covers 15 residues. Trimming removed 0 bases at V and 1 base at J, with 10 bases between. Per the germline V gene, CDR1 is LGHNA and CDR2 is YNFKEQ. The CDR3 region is CASSQEDSGSYEQYF. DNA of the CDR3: TGTGCCAGCAGCCAAGAGGATTCTGGGTCCTACGAGCAGTACTTC.

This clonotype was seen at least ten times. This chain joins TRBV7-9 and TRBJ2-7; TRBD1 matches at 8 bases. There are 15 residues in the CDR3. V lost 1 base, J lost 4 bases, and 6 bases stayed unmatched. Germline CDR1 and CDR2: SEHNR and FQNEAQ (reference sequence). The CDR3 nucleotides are TGTGCCAGCAGCTTAGGACAGGGGATCAATTACGAGCAGTACTTC. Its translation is CASSLGQGINYEQYF.

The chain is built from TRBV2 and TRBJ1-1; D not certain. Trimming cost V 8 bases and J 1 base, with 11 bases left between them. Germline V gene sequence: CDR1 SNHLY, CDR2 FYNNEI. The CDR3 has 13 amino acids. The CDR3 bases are TGTGCCAGCTCACGACCGGGGAACACTGAAGCTTTCTTT. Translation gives CASSRPGNTEAFF. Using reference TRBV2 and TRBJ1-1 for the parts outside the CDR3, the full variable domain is EPEVTQTPSHQVTQMGQEVILRCVPISNHLYFYWYRQILGQKVEFLVSFYNNEISEKSEIFDDQFSVERPDGSNFTLKIRSTKLEDSAMYFCASSRPGNTEAFFGQGTRLTVV.

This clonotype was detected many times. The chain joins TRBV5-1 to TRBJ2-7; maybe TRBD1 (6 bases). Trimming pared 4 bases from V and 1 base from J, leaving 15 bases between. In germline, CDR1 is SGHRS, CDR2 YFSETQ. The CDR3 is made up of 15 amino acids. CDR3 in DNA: TGCGCCAGCAGCCCAGGGGCGCAAAGGTCCTACGAGCAGTACTTC. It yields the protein CASSPGAQRSYEQYF.

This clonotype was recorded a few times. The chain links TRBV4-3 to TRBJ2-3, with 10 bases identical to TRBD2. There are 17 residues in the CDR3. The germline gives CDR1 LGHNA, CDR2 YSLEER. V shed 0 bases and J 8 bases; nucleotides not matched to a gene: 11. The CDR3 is CASSQDEVGASGSTQYF. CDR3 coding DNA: TGCGCCAGCAGCCAAGATGAGGTTGGGGCTAGCGGGAGTACGCAGTATTTT.

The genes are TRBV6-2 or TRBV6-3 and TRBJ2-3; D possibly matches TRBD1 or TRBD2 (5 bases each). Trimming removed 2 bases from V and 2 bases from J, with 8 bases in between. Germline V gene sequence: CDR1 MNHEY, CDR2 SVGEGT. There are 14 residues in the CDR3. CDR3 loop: CASSYIGTTDTQYF. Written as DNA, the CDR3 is TGTGCCAGCAGTTACATCGGGACCACAGATACGCAGTATTTT.

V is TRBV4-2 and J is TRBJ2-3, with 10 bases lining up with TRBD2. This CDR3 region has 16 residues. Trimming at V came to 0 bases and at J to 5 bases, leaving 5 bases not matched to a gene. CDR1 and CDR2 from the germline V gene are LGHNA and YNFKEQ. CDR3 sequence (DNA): TGTGCCAGCAGCCAAGAAGTAGGACTAGCGGTAGATACGCAGTATTTT. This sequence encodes CASSQEVGLAVDTQYF.

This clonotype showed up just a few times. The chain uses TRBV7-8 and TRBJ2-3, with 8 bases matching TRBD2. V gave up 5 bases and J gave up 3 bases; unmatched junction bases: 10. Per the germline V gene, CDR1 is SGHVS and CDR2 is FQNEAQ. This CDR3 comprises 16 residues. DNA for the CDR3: TGTGCCAGCAGCCTCAAGCGGGGGCTGGGAACAGATACGCAGTATTTT. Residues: CASSLKRGLGTDTQYF.

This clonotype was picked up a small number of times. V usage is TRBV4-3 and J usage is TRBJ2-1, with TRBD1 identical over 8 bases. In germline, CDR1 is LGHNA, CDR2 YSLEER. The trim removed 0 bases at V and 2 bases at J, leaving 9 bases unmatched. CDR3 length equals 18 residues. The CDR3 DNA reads TGCGCCAGCAGCCAAGAGATAATAAGGGGACAGGCCTACAATGAGCAGTTCTTC. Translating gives CASSQEIIRGQAYNEQFF.